This TCR beta chain was sequenced in a study of blood T cell repertoires in COVID-19. Study summary: The study drew acute and convalescent COVID-19 samples from the United States, Italy and Spain. T cells, B-cell-depleted T cells, or PBMCs provided the cDNA or gDNA that served as material.

Only one count was recorded for this clone. The Seattle patients joined while their infection was active and were tracked longitudinally afterward. Per the study methods: The authors estimated nucleated cell counts from reference gene primer amplification. The assay was immunoSEQ multiplex PCR, and TCRdb's table has in-frame clones only and misses some. Clone size and the V and J calls come from that table; the DNA yielded D and trimming. This table holds 150,000 or so clones, around nine tenths found once. The CDR3 extends over 15 amino acids. Unmatched junction bases numbered 7, after V lost 2 bases and J lost 4 bases. Germline CDR1 reads MNHEY; CDR2 reads SVGAGI.

Sequencing used peripheral blood. The chain has TRBV6-5 and TRBJ2-7; 8 bases map to TRBD1. This TCR was recovered from an older woman with COVID-19, enrolled during active disease. CDR3: CASSYRGTGLYEQYF. For the CDR3, the DNA is TGTGCCAGCAGTTACAGGGGGACAGGCCTTTACGAGCAGTACTTC.